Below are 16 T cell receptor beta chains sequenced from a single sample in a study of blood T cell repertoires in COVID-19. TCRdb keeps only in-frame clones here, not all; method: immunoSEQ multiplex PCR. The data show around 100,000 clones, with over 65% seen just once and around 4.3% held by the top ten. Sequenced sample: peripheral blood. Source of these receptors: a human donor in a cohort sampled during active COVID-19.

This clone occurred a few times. DNA for the CDR3: TGTGCCTGGAGTCCGACAGGGGGCCTGTTTAATTCACCCCTCCACTTT. Its translation is CAWSPTGGLFNSPLHF. This chain links TRBV30 with TRBJ1-6; 10 positions agree with TRBD1. The CDR3 sequence is 16 residues long. Germline V gene lookup returns CDR1 GTSNPN and CDR2 SVGIG (reference sequence). The trim removed 2 bases at V and 6 bases at J, leaving 7 bases unmatched.

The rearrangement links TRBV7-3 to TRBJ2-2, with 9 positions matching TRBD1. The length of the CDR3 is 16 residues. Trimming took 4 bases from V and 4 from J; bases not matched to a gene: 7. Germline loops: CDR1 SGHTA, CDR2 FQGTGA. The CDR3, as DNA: TGTGCCAGCAGCTGGACGACAGGGGGGGTCACCGGGGAGCTGTTTTTT. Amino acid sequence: CASSWTTGGVTGELFF.

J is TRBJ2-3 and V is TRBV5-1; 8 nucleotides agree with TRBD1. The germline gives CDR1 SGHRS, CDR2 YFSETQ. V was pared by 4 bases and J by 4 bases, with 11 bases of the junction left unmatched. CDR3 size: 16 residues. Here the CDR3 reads CASSLPGQGSADTQYF. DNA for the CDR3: TGCGCCAGCAGCCTCCCCGGACAGGGAAGCGCAGATACGCAGTATTTT.

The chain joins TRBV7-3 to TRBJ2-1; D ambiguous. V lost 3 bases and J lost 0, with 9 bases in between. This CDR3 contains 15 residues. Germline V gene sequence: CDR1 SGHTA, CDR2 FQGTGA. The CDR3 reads CASSLSSSSYNEQFF. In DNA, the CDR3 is TGTGCCAGCAGCTTGTCCTCTAGCTCCTACAATGAGCAGTTCTTC.

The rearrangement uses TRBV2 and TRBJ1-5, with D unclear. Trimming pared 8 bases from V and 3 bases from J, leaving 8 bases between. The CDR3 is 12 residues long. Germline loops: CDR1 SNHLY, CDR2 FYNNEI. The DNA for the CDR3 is TGTGCCAGCCGGGGATACAATCAGCCCCAGCATTTT. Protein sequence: CASRGYNQPQHF.

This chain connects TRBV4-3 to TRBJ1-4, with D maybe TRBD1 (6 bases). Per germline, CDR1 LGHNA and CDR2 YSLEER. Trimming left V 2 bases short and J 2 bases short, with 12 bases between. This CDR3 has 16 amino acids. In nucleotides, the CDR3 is TGCGCCAGCAGCCAACACCCCCAGGGGACTAATGAAAAACTGTTTTTT. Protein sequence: CASSQHPQGTNEKLFF.

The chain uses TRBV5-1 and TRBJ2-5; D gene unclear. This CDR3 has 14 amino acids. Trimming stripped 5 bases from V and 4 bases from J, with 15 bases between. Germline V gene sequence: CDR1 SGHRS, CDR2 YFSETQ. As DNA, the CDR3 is TGCGCCAGCAGTTCTCCGGGTTCTTCAGAGACCCAGTACTTC. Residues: CASSSPGSSETQYF. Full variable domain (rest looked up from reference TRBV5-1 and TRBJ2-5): KAGVTQTPRYLIKTRGQQVTLSCSPISGHRSVSWYQQTPGQGLQFLFEYFSETQRNKGNFPGRFSGRQFSNSRSEMNVSTLELGDSALYLCASSSPGSSETQYFGPGTRLLVL.

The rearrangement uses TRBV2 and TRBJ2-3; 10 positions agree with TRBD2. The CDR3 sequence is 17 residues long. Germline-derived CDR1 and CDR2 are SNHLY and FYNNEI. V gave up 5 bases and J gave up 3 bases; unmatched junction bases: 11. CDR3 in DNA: TGTGCCAGCAGTTTAGCGGGGGGCCACAAGGTGACAGATACGCAGTATTTT. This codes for CASSLAGGHKVTDTQYF.

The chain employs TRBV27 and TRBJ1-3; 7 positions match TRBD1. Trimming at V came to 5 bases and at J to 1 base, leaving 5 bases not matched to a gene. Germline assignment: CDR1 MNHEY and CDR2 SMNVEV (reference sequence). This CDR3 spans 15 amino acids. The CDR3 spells CASSLTGRSGNTIYF. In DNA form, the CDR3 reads TGTGCCAGCAGTCTGACAGGGAGGTCTGGAAACACCATATATTTT.

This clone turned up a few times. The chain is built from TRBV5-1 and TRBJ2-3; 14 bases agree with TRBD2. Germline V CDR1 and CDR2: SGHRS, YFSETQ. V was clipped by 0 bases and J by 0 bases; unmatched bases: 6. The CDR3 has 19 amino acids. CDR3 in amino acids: CASSLGLAGGPTSTDTQYF. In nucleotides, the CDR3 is TGCGCCAGCAGCTTGGGACTAGCGGGGGGGCCGACTAGCACAGATACGCAGTATTTT.

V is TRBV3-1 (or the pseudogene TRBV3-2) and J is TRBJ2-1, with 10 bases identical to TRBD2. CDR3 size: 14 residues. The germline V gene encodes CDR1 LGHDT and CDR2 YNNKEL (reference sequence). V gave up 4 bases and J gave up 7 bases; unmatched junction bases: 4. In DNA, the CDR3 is TGTGCCAGCAGCCTTCGACTAGCGGGTAATGAGCAGTTCTTC. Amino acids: CASSLRLAGNEQFF.

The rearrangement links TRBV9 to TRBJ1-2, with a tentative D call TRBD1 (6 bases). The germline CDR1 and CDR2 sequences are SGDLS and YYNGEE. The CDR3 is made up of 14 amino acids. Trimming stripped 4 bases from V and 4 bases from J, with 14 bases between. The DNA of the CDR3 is TGTGCCAGCAGCCTCCAGGGGTCCCCCTATGGCTACACCTTC. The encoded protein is CASSLQGSPYGYTF.

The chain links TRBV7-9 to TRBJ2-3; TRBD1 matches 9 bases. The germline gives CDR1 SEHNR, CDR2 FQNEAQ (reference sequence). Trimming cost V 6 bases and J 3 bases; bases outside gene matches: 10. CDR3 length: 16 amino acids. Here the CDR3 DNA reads TGTGCCAGCAGTCCCGGGACAGGGTATAATACAGATACGCAGTATTTT. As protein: CASSPGTGYNTDTQYF.

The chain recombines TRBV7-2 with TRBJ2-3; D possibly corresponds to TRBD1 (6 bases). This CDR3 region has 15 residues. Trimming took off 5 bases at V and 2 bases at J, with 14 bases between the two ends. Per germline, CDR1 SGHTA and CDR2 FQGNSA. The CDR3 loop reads CASSASQGTTDTQYF. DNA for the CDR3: TGTGCCAGCAGCGCCTCCCAGGGGACCACAGATACGCAGTATTTT.

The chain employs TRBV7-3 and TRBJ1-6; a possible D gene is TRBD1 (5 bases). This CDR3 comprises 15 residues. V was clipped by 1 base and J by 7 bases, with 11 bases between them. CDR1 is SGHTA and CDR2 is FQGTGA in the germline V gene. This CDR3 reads CASSLNPGRNSPLHF. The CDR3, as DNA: TGTGCCAGCAGCTTAAATCCAGGGCGGAATTCACCCCTCCACTTT.

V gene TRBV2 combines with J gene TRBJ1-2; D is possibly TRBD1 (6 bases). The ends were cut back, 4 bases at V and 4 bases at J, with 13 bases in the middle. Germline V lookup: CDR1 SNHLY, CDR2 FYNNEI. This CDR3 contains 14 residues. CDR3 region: CASSAPGDRYGYTF. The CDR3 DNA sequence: TGTGCCAGCAGTGCCCCAGGGGATCGCTATGGCTACACCTTC.